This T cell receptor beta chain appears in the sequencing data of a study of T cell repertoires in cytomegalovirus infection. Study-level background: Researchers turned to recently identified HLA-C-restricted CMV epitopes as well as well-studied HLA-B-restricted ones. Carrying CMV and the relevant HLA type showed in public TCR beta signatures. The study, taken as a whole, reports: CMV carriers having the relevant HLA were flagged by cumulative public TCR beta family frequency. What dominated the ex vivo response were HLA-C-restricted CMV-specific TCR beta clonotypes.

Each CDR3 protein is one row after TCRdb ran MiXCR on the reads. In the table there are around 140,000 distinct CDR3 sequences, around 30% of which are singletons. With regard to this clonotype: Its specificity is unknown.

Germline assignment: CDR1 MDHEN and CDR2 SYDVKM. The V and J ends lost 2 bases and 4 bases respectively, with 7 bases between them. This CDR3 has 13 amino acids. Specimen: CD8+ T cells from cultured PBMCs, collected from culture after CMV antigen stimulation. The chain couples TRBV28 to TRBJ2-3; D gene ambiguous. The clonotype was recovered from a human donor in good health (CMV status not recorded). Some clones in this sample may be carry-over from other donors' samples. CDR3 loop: CASSLAEADTQYF. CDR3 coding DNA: TGTGCCAGCAGTTTAGCCGAGGCAGATACGCAGTATTTT.